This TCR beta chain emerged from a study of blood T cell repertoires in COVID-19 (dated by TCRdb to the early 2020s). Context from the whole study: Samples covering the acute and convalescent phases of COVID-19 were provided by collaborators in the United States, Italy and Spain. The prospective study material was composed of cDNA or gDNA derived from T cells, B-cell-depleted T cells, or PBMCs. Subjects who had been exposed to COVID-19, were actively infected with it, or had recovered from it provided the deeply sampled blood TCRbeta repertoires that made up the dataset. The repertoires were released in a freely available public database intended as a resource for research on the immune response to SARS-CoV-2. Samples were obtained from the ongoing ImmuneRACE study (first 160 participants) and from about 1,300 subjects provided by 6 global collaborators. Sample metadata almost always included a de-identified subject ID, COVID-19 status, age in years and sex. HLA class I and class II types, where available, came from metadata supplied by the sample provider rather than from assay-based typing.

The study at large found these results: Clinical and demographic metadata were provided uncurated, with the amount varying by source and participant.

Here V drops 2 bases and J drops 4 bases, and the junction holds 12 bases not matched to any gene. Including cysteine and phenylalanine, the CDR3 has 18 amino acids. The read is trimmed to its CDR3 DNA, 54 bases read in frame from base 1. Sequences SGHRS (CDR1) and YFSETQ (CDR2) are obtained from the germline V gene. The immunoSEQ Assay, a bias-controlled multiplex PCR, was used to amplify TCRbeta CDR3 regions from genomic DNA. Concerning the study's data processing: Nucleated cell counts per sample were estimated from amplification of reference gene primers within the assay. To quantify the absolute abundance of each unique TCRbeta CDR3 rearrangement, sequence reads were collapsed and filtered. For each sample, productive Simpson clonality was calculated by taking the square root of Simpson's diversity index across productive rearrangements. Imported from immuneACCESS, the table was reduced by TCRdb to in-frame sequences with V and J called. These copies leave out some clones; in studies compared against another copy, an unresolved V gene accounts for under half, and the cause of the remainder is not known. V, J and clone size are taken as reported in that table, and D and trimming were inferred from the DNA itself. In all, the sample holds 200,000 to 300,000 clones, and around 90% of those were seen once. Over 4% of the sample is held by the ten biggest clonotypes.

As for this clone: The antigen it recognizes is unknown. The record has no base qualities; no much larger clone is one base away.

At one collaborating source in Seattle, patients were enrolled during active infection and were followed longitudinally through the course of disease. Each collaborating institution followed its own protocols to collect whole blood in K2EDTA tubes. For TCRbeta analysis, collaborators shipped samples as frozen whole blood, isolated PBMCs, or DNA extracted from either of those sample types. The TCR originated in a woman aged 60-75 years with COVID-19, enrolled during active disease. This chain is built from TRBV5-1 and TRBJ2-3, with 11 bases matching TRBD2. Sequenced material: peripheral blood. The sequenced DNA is TGCGCCAGCAGCTTAGGGGTTGTAGCGGGAGGGCCGTCAGATACGCAGTATTTT. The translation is CASSLGVVAGGPSDTQYF.